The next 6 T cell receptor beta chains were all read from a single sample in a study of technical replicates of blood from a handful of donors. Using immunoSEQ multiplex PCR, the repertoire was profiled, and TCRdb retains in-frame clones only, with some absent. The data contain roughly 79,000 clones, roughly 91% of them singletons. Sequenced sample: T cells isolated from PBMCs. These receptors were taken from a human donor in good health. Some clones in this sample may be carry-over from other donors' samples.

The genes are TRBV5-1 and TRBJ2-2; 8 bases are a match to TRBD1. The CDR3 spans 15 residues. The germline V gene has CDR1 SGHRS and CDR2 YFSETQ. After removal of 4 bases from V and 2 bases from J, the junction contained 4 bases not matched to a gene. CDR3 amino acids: CASSLGQVNTGELFF. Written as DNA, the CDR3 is TGCGCCAGCAGCCTGGGACAGGTTAACACCGGGGAGCTGTTTTTT.

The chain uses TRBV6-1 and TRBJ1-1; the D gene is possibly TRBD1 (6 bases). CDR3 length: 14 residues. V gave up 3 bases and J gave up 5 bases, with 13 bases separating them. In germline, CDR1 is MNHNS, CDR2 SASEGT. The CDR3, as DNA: TGTGCCAGCAGTGAGCAGGGAAGGGGGACTGAAGCTTTCTTT. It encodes CASSEQGRGTEAFF.

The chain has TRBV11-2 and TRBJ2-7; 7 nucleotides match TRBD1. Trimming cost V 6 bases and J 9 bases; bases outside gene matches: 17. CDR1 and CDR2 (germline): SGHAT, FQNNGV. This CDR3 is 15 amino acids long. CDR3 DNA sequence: TGTGCCAGCAGTGCATCCGACAGGGCCCTCGTCGGGCAGTACTTC. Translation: CASSASDRALVGQYF.

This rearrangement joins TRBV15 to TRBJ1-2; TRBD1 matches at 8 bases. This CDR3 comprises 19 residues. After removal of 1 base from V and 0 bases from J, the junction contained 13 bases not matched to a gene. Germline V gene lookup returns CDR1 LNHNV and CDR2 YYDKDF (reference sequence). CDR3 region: CATSRADGTGPLANYGYTF. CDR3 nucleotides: TGTGCCACCAGCAGAGCTGACGGGACAGGTCCCTTAGCTAACTATGGCTACACCTTC.

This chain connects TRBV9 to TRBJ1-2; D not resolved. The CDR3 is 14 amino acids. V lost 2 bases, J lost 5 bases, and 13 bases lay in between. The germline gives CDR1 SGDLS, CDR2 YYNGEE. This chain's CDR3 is CASSVRGQTYGYTF. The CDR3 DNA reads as TGTGCCAGCAGCGTCCGGGGTCAGACATATGGCTACACCTTC. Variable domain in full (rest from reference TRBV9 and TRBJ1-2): DSGVTQTPKHLITATGQRVTLRCSPRSGDLSVYWYQQSLDQGLQFLIQYYNGEERAKGNILERFSAQQFPDLHSELNLSSLELGDSALYFCASSVRGQTYGYTFGSGTRLTVV.

In nucleotides, the CDR3 is TGTGCCAGCAGCTACTCTCCAGGGGGCGCAAAGGGCTACACCTTC. This encodes CASSYSPGGAKGYTF. The chain is built from TRBV7-8 and TRBJ1-2, with 8 nucleotides matching TRBD1. Germline loops: CDR1 SGHVS, CDR2 FQNEAQ. V was pared by 4 bases and J by 8 bases, with 12 bases of the junction left unmatched. CDR3 length: 15 residues.